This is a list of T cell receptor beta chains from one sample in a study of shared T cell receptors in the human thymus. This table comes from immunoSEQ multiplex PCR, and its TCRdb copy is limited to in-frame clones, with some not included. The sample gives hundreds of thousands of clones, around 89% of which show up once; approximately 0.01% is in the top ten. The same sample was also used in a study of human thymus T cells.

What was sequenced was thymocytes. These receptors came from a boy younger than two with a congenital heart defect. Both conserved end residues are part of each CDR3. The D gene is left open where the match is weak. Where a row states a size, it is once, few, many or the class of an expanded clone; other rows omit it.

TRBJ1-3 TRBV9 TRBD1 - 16 CASSASGQGSGNTIYF TGTGCCAGCAGCGCATCAGGACAGGGGAGTGGAAACACCATATATTTT
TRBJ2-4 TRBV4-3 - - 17 CASSQDEGYRAKNIQYF TGCGCCAGCAGCCAAGACGAGGGTTATCGAGCCAAAAACATTCAGTACTTC
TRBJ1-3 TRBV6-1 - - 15 CASSVVRLSGNTIYF TGTGCCAGCAGTGTGGTCAGACTTTCTGGAAACACCATATATTTT
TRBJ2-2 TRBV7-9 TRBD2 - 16 CASSLTWGGDTGELFF TGTGCCAGCAGCTTAACGTGGGGGGGGGACACCGGGGAGCTGTTTTTT
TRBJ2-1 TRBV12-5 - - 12 CASAPVGGTQFF TGTGCTAGTGCCCCCGTCGGCGGGACTCAGTTCTTC
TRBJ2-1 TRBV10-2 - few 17 CASSEERTTGAYNEQFF TGCGCCAGCAGTGAAGAGCGTACGACGGGAGCCTACAATGAGCAGTTCTTC
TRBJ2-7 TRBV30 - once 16 CAWSVRDRERANEQYF TGTGCCTGGAGTGTACGCGACAGGGAGCGGGCAAACGAGCAGTACTTC
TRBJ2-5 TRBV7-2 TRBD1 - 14 CASSPLGTARDQYF TGTGCCAGCAGCCCGCTAGGGACAGCCAGGGACCAGTACTTC
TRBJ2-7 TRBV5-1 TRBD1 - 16 CASSWTGPLRHYEQYF TGCGCCAGCAGCTGGACAGGGCCCCTCCGTCACTACGAGCAGTACTTC
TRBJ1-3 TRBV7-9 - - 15 CASRGGEVSGNTIYF TGTGCCAGCAGGGGCGGGGAGGTTTCTGGAAACACCATATATTTT
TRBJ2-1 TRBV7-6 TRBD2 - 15 CASSPSPGLATEQFF TGTGCCAGCAGCCCGTCCCCGGGACTAGCTACTGAGCAGTTCTTC
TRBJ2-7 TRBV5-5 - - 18 CASISIPGPAYSSYEQYF TGTGCCAGCATCTCCATTCCGGGTCCGGCTTATAGCTCCTACGAGCAGTACTTC
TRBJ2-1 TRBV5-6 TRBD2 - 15 CASSLAGRALHEQFF TGTGCCAGCAGCTTGGCCGGGAGGGCCCTCCATGAGCAGTTCTTC
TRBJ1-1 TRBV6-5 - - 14 CASSHREPGTEAFF TGTGCCAGCAGTCACAGGGAACCCGGCACTGAAGCTTTCTTT
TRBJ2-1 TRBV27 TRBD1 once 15 CASTRGQGQGGEQFF TGTGCCAGCACCAGGGGACAGGGCCAAGGCGGTGAGCAGTTCTTC
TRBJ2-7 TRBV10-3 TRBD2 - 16 CAIRGGVWGSSYEQYF TGTGCCATCAGGGGGGGGGTCTGGGGGAGCTCCTACGAGCAGTACTTC
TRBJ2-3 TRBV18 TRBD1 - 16 CASSTRQGTAADTQYF TGTGCCAGCTCAACCCGACAGGGGACGGCAGCAGATACGCAGTATTTT
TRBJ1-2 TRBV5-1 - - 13 CASSDNENYGYTF TGCGCCAGCAGCGACAACGAAAACTATGGCTACACCTTC
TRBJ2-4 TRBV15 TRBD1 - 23 CATSRNPGTGVRPFNLAKNIQYF TGTGCCACCAGCAGAAATCCCGGGACAGGGGTCAGGCCCTTTAATCTAGCCAAAAACATTCAGTACTTC
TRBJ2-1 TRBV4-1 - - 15 CASSQDAGGYNEQFF TGCGCCAGCAGCCAAGACGCCGGAGGGTACAATGAGCAGTTCTTC
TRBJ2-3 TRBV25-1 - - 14 CASMGSVSYDTQYF TGTGCCAGCATGGGTAGCGTGAGTTACGATACGCAGTATTTT
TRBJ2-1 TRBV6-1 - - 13 CASSRTRGNEQFF TGTGCCAGCAGTCGAACAAGAGGCAATGAGCAGTTCTTC